This T cell receptor beta chain was profiled in a study of cytomegalovirus exposure and HLA in healthy donors. This clone was recorded only once. Its target is unknown. A multiplex PCR was run with 60 Vbeta primers and 13 Jbeta primers. Profiled with immunoSEQ multiplex PCR; TCRdb holds only in-frame clones, not every one. The data contain some 200,000 clones, over 75% of them seen just once; the ten biggest clones take up 3% to 4.5%. Broader study findings: Trimming of TCR beta V- and J-genes showed a link, identified in a later analysis, to a missense DCLRE1C variant. In a later analysis, specific HLA alleles were associated with 15,000 to 20,000 TCR beta sequences at a 0.05 false discovery rate. Follow-up analysis found HLA locus-dependent TCR association rates, highest for DRB1 and lowest for HLA-C.

The CDR3 runs 16 residues. The germline gives CDR1 SGHAT, CDR2 FQNNGV. Losses at the gene ends were 1 base for V and 0 bases for J; bases not matched to a gene: 3. This clonotype was obtained from a man aged 50-59 years in good health and CMV-seronegative. The chain carries TRBV11-2 and TRBJ1-3, with 7 bases that match TRBD1. The material sequenced was PBMCs. The CDR3 loop reads CASSLVAGGSGNTIYF. CDR3 DNA sequence: TGTGCCAGCAGCTTAGTGGCAGGGGGCTCTGGAAACACCATATATTTT.